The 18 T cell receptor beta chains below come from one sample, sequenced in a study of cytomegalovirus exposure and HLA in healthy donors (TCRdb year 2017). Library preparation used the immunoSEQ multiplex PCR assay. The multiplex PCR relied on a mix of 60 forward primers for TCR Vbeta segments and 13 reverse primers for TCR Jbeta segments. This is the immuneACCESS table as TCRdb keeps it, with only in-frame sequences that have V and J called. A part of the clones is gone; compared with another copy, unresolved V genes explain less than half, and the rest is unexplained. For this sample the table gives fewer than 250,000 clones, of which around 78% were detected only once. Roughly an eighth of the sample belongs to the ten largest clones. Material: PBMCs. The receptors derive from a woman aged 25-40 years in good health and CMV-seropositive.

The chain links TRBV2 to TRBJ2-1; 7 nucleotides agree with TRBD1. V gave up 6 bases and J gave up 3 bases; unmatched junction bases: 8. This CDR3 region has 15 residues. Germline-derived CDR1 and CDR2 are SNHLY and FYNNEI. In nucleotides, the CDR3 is TGTGCCAGCAGCCTACAGGGGCGAGTCTACAATGAGCAGTTCTTC. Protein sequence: CASSLQGRVYNEQFF.

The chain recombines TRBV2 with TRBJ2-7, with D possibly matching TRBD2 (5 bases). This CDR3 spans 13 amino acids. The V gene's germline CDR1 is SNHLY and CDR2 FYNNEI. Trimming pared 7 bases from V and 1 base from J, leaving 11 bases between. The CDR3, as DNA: TGTGCCAGCACAGGAGGCGAATCCTACGAGCAGTACTTC. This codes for CASTGGESYEQYF. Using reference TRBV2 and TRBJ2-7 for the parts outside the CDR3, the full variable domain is EPEVTQTPSHQVTQMGQEVILRCVPISNHLYFYWYRQILGQKVEFLVSFYNNEISEKSEIFDDQFSVERPDGSNFTLKIRSTKLEDSAMYFCASTGGESYEQYFGPGTRLTVT.

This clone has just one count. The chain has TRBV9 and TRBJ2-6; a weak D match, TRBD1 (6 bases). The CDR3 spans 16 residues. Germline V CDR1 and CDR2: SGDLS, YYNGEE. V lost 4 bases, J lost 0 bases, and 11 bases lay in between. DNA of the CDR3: TGTGCCAGCAGCCCCTTGGACAGCTCTGGGGCCAACGTCCTGACTTTC. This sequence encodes CASSPLDSSGANVLTF.

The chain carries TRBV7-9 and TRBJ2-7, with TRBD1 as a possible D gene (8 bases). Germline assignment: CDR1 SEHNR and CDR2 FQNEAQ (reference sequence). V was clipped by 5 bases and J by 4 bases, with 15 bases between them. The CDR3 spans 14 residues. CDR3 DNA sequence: TGTGCCAGCAGCCTAGGGGGGGACAGGTACGAGCAGTACTTC. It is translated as CASSLGGDRYEQYF.

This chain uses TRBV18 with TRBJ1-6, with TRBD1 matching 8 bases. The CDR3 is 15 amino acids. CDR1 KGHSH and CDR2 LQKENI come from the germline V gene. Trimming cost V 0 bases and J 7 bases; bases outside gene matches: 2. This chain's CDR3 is CASSPPDRVNSPLHF. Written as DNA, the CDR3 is TGTGCCAGCTCACCACCGGACAGGGTGAATTCACCCCTCCACTTT.

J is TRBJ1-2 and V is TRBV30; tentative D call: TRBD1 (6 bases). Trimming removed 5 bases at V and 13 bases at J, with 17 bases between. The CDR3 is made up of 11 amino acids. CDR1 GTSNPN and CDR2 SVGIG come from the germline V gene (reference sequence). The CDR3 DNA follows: TGTGCCTGGGGTGGCAACAGGGAGGGCACCTTC. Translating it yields CAWGGNREGTF.

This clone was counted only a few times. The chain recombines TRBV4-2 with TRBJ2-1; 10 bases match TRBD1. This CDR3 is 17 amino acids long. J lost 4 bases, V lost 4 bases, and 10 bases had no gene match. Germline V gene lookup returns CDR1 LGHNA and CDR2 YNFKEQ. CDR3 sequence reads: CASSRTTGTGDYNEQFF. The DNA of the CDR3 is TGTGCCAGCAGCCGAACGACCGGGACAGGGGATTACAATGAGCAGTTCTTC.

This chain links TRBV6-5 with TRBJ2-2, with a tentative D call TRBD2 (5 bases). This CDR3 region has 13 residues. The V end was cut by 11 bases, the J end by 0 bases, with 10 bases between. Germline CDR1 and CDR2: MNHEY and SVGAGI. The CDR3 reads CAVRGPNTGELFF. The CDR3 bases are TGTGCCGTTCGCGGGCCGAACACCGGGGAGCTGTTTTTT.

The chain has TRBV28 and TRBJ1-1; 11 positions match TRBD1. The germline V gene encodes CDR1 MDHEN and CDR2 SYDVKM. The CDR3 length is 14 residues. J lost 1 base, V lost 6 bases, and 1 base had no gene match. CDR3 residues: CASRDRGQNTEAFF. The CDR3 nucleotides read TGTGCCAGCAGGGACAGGGGGCAGAACACTGAAGCTTTCTTT.

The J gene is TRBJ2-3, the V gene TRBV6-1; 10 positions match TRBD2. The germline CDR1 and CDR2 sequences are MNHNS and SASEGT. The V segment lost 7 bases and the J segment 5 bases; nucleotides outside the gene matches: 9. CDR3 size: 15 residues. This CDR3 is CASTRTSGDVDTQYF. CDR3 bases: TGTGCCAGCACCCGGACTAGCGGTGATGTAGATACGCAGTATTTT.

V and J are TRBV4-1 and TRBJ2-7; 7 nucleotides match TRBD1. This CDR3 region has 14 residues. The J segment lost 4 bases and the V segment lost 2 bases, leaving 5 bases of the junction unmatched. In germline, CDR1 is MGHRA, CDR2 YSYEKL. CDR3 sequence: CASSQPGQAYEQYF. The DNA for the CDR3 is TGCGCCAGCAGCCAACCAGGACAGGCTTACGAGCAGTACTTC.

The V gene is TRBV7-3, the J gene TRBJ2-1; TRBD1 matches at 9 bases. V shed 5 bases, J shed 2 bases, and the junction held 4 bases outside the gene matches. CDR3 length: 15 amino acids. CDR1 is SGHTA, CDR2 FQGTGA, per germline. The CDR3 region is CASSTGTGTYNEQFF. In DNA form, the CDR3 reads TGTGCCAGCAGCACAGGGACAGGGACCTACAATGAGCAGTTCTTC.

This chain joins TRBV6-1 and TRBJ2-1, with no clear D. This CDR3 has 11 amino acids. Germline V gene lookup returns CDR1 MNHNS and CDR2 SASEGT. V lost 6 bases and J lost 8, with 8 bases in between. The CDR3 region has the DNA TGTGCCAGCAGAATTATAGATGAGCAGTTCTTC. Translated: CASRIIDEQFF.

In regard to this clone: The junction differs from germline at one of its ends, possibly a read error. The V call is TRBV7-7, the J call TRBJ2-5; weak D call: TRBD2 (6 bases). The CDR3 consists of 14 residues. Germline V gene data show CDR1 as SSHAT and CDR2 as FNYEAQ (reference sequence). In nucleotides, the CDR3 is TGTGCTAGCAGCTTAGAAAGTGGGAGGGAGACCCAGTACTTC. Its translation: CASSLESGRETQYF.

The CDR3 loop is CASSQIQGTIQYF. The CDR3 DNA follows: TGCGCCAGCAGCCAAATCCAGGGGACCATTCAGTACTTC. The chain links TRBV4-1 to TRBJ2-4, with D perhaps matching TRBD1 (6 bases). CDR3 length: 13 residues. The germline CDR1 and CDR2 sequences are MGHRA and YSYEKL. With 2 bases removed from V and 9 bases from J, the gap between germline ends came to 11 bases.

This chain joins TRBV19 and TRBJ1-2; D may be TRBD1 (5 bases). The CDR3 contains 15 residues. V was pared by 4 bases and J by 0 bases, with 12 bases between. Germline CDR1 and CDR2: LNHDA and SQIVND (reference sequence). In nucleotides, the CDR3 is TGTGCCAGTAGTACAATACAGGCCTCTAACTATGGCTACACCTTC. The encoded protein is CASSTIQASNYGYTF.

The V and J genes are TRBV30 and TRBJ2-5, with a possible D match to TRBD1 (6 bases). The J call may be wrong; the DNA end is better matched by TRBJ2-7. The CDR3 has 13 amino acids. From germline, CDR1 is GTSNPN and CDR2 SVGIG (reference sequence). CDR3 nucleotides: TGTGCCTGGAGTGTACAGGTACAGGGCGAGCAGTACTTC. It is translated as CAWSVQVQGEQYF.

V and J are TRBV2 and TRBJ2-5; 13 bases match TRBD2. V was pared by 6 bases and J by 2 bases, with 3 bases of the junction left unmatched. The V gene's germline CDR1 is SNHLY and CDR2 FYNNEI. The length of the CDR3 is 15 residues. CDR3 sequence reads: CASRGTSGEQETQYF. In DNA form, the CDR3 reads TGTGCCAGCAGGGGGACTAGCGGGGAACAAGAGACCCAGTACTTC.